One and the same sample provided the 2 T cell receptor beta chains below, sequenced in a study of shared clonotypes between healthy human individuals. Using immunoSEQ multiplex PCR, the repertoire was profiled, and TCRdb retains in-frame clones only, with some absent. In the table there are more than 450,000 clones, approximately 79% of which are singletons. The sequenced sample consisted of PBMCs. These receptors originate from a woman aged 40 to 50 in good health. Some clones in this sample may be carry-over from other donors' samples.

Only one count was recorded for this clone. CDR3 DNA: TGTGCCAGCAGTGGGGGACAGGGAAAGTCGGAGCAGTTCTTC. Amino acid sequence: CASSGGQGKSEQFF. The V and J genes are TRBV2 and TRBJ2-1, with 9 bases identical to TRBD1. From germline, CDR1 is SNHLY and CDR2 FYNNEI. This CDR3 is 14 amino acids long. With 4 bases clipped from V and 10 bases from J, the junction kept 8 bases outside the gene matches. Complete variable domain (other parts from reference TRBV2 and TRBJ2-1): EPEVTQTPSHQVTQMGQEVILRCVPISNHLYFYWYRQILGQKVEFLVSFYNNEISEKSEIFDDQFSVERPDGSNFTLKIRSTKLEDSAMYFCASSGGQGKSEQFFGPGTRLTVL.

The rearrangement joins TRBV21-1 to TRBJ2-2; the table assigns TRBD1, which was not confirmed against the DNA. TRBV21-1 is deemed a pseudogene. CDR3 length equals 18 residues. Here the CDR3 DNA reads TGTGCCAGCAGCAAAAGTTGGGGGCGAGCCCAGAACACCGGGGAGCTGTTTTTT. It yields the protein CASSKSWGRAQNTGELFF.